A single sample gave rise to the 15 T cell receptor beta chains below, sequenced in a study of blood T cell repertoires in COVID-19. Repertoires were generated with immunoSEQ multiplex PCR, while TCRdb's copy carries only in-frame clones and drops some. The sample carries around 110,000 clones, about four fifths recorded once. Specimen: peripheral blood. These receptors originate from a woman aged 55 to 70 with acute or convalescent COVID-19.

This clone was detected a few times. The chain is built from TRBV7-9 and TRBJ2-5, with TRBD2 identical over 8 bases. Germline lookup yields CDR1 SEHNR and CDR2 FQNEAQ (reference sequence). Trimming took 5 bases from V and 3 from J; bases not matched to a gene: 17. This CDR3 region has 18 residues. CDR3 sequence (DNA): TGTGCCAGCAGCCCGTTGCCCGGGGGGGCGAGGGAGAAAGAGACCCAGTACTTC. Translating it yields CASSPLPGGAREKETQYF.

The chain links TRBV19 to TRBJ1-2; D gene uncertain. This CDR3 contains 12 residues. Germline loops: CDR1 LNHDA, CDR2 SQIVND (reference sequence). Trimming stripped 7 bases from V and 3 bases from J, with 9 bases between. The CDR3 DNA follows: TGTGCCAGTACAGGCCGCGACTATGGCTACACCTTC. Translation gives CASTGRDYGYTF.

This chain uses TRBV15 with TRBJ1-2; a possible D gene is TRBD1 (5 bases). This CDR3 is 17 amino acids long. Germline CDR1 and CDR2: LNHNV and YYDKDF (reference sequence). V dropped 0 bases and J dropped 0 bases, with 14 bases sitting between them. The CDR3 DNA is TGTGCCACCAGCAGAGATTTCGGGGGAGCCCCTAACTATGGCTACACCTTC. Its protein product is CATSRDFGGAPNYGYTF.

The V and J genes are TRBV3-1 (or the pseudogene TRBV3-2) and TRBJ1-6, with D perhaps matching TRBD1 (5 bases). The CDR3 runs 16 residues. V was pared by 4 bases and J by 8 bases, with 18 bases between. Germline CDR1 is LGHDT and CDR2 is YNNKEL (reference sequence). For the CDR3, the DNA is TGTGCCAGCAGCCCTTACCCCGGGGGTGATCATTCACCCCTCCACTTT. Translation gives CASSPYPGGDHSPLHF.

The chain couples TRBV5-4 to TRBJ1-2, with 11 bases lining up with TRBD1. V shed 4 bases and J 2 bases; nucleotides not matched to a gene: 10. The germline V gene encodes CDR1 SGHNT and CDR2 YYREEE (reference sequence). The CDR3 contains 17 residues. CDR3 in DNA: TGTGCCAGCAGCCCGAACCCGGACAGGGGGCTAAACTATGGCTACACCTTC. Its protein product is CASSPNPDRGLNYGYTF.

This sequence joins TRBV5-4 and TRBJ2-3; D is unresolved. Per germline, CDR1 SGHNT and CDR2 YYREEE (reference sequence). The CDR3 sequence is 15 residues long. V was cut by 0 bases and J by 2 bases, with 10 bases left in between. CDR3 protein: CASSLEPILTDTQYF. The CDR3 DNA reads TGTGCCAGCAGCTTGGAACCGATACTCACAGATACGCAGTATTTT.

This clone showed up just once. This chain joins TRBV7-2 and TRBJ2-1; TRBD2 matches at 8 bases. The J segment lost 9 bases and the V segment lost 0 bases, leaving 10 bases of the junction unmatched. The V gene's germline CDR1 is SGHTA and CDR2 FQGNSA. The CDR3 sequence is 16 residues long. CDR3 loop: CASSLAGGPAGAEQFF. The CDR3 nucleotides read TGTGCCAGCAGCTTAGCGGGGGGCCCAGCGGGAGCTGAGCAGTTCTTC.

The J gene is TRBJ1-5, the V gene TRBV7-2; 7 nucleotides line up with TRBD1. The CDR3 is made up of 15 amino acids. Trimming cost V 4 bases and J 4 bases; bases outside gene matches: 7. CDR1 SGHTA and CDR2 FQGNSA come from the germline V gene. The CDR3 sequence: CASSSPGQLNQPQHF. DNA for the CDR3: TGTGCCAGCAGCTCCCCGGGACAGCTTAATCAGCCCCAGCATTTT.

The chain links TRBV20-1 to TRBJ1-4, with 10 bases fitting TRBD1. Trimming removed 3 bases from V and 7 bases from J; junction bases left unmatched: 8. The CDR3 extends over 15 amino acids. Germline CDR1 and CDR2: DFQATT and SNEGSKA (reference sequence). This CDR3 is CSASSRQGAGEKLFF. The CDR3, as DNA: TGCAGTGCTAGTTCTCGACAGGGGGCAGGTGAAAAACTGTTTTTT.

The V and J genes are TRBV6-5 and TRBJ2-7; D uncertain. This CDR3 has 12 residues. V lost 5 bases and J 0 bases, leaving 5 bases between the germline ends. CDR1 and CDR2 from the germline V gene are MNHEY and SVGAGI. The CDR3 sequence: CASSHISYEQYF. The CDR3 nucleotides read TGTGCCAGCAGTCACATCTCCTACGAGCAGTACTTC.

This sequence joins TRBV20-1 and TRBJ1-2; perhaps TRBD1 as D (5 bases). CDR3 length: 13 amino acids. Between the trimmed V and J ends, which lost 3 bases and 4 bases, there was a span of 12 bases. The germline gives CDR1 DFQATT, CDR2 SNEGSKA (reference sequence). The CDR3 DNA reads TGCAGTGCTAGTCTGCAGGGAACCTATGGCTACACCTTC. Encoded protein: CSASLQGTYGYTF.

This clone has a single count. The chain joins TRBV5-1 to TRBJ1-2; 7 bases map to TRBD1. CDR3 length: 15 amino acids. The junction had 4 bases not matched to a gene; V was cut back by 0 bases and J by 2 bases. CDR1 SGHRS and CDR2 YFSETQ come from the germline V gene. CDR3 residues: CASSLESGGNYGYTF. For the CDR3, the DNA is TGCGCCAGCAGCTTGGAGTCAGGGGGAAACTATGGCTACACCTTC.

The CDR3 region has the DNA TGTGCCACCAGTGATACGACTAGCGGGGGGGCCTTTGGCGGGGAGCTGTTTTTT. This gives the protein CATSDTTSGGAFGGELFF. The chain joins TRBV24-1 to TRBJ2-2; 14 nucleotides line up with TRBD2. The trim removed 3 bases at V and 7 bases at J, leaving 9 bases unmatched. Per germline, CDR1 KGHDR and CDR2 SFDVKD. This CDR3 region has 18 residues.

The rearrangement links TRBV3-1 (or the pseudogene TRBV3-2) to TRBJ1-2, with TRBD1 matching 7 bases. The V segment lost 2 bases and the J segment 13 bases; nucleotides outside the gene matches: 10. This CDR3 has 13 residues. Germline CDR1 and CDR2: LGHDT and YNNKEL (reference sequence). The CDR3 DNA reads as TGTGCCAGCAGCCAAACACGACAGGGAGCTCTCACCTTC. Translating gives CASSQTRQGALTF.

The chain joins TRBV6-1 to TRBJ1-1; the D gene is possibly TRBD1 (5 bases). The CDR3 has 15 amino acids. Germline V CDR1 and CDR2: MNHNS, SASEGT. Trimming cost V 0 bases and J 3 bases, with 11 bases left between them. The CDR3 sequence is CASSEAFGGDTEAFF. The CDR3 region has the DNA TGTGCCAGCAGTGAAGCATTCGGAGGGGACACTGAAGCTTTCTTT.